The 25 T cell receptor beta chains below come from one sample, sequenced in a study of T and B cells in COVID-19 patients. Each TRB amplification used roughly 220-550 ng of genomic DNA from blood. BIOMED2 TRB-A/B primer pools were used in multiplex TRB PCR. TCRdb called the multiplex PCR reads again in MiXCR, with one record for every CDR3 protein. Seen here are 8,000 to 9,500 distinct CDR3 sequences, roughly two fifths observed once, and the top ten hold over 45%. The sequenced material came from blood. These receptors all stem from a human donor with active COVID-19.

Of note for this clonotype: Since a much larger clone is just one base distant, this may be a read error. The chain links TRBV29-1 to TRBJ2-1, with D uncertain. Germline lookup yields CDR1 SQVTM and CDR2 ANQGSEA. The CDR3 runs to 14 residues. Trimming shortened V by 5 bases and J by 0 bases, and 11 bases separated the two germline ends. The CDR3 loop is CSVSNIPSYNEQFF. CDR3 in DNA: TGCAGCGTTAGTAATATTCCCTCCTACAATGAGCAGTTCTTC.

The chain has TRBV5-6 and TRBJ2-1; D not certain. Per the germline V gene, CDR1 is SGHDT and CDR2 is YYEEEE. Trimming stripped 5 bases from V and 0 bases from J, with 18 bases between. There are 17 residues in the CDR3. The CDR3 spells CASSYSSTRSSYNEQFF. As DNA, the CDR3 is TGTGCCAGCAGTTACTCGTCGACAAGGAGCTCCTACAATGAGCAGTTCTTC.

The V gene is TRBV6-5, the J gene TRBJ2-2; D may be TRBD1 (6 bases). The length of the CDR3 is 13 residues. Trimming cost V 6 bases and J 4 bases, with 9 bases left between them. Germline lookup yields CDR1 MNHEY and CDR2 SVGAGI. The CDR3 DNA reads as TGTGCCAGCAGCTGGGGGCGCACCGGGGAGCTGTTTTTT. Its protein product is CASSWGRTGELFF.

This rearrangement joins TRBV19 to TRBJ1-4; 9 nucleotides match TRBD1. The germline V gene encodes CDR1 LNHDA and CDR2 SQIVND (reference sequence). The CDR3 is made up of 14 amino acids. V was clipped by 5 bases and J by 7 bases; unmatched bases: 5. CDR3 residues: CASSQTGGGEKLFF. As DNA, the CDR3 is TGTGCCAGTAGTCAGACAGGGGGAGGTGAAAAACTGTTTTTT. The full variable domain, in which reference TRBV19 and TRBJ1-4 provide the parts outside the CDR3, is DGGITQSPKYLFRKEGQNVTLSCEQNLNHDAMYWYRQDPGQGLRLIYYSQIVNDFQKGDIAEGYSVSREKKESFPLTVTSAQKNPTAFYLCASSQTGGGEKLFFGSGTQLSVL.

This clonotype has more than one count but fewer than ten. The chain is built from TRBV19 and TRBJ1-1; D might be TRBD1 (5 bases). Between the trimmed V and J ends, which lost 10 bases and 8 bases, there was a span of 17 bases. CDR3 length: 12 residues. The germline V gene has CDR1 LNHDA and CDR2 SQIVND (reference sequence). The CDR3 coding sequence is TGTGCCACCAATCCTCGAGCAGGGGAAGCTTTCTTT. Translation gives CATNPRAGEAFF.

This clonotype was recorded once. This could be a read error, since a much larger clone is one nucleotide away. The chain combines TRBV19 with TRBJ2-1; D is uncertain. The CDR3 is 13 residues long. Germline V gene data show CDR1 as LNHDA and CDR2 as SQIVND (reference sequence). With 3 bases removed from V and 8 bases from J, the gap between germline ends came to 11 bases. As DNA, the CDR3 is TGTGCCAGTAGTATGGGCCGCGACCATGAGCAGTTCTTC. Protein: CASSMGRDHEQFF.

A single count supports this clonotype. This chain links TRBV12-3 or TRBV12-4 with TRBJ1-5, with D uncertain. The CDR3 runs 12 residues. Trimming took off 8 bases at V and 1 base at J, with 6 bases between the two ends. The CDR3 protein is CASSGSNQPQHF. In DNA, the CDR3 is TGTGCCAGCTCTGGGAGCAATCAGCCCCAGCATTTT.

This clonotype was seen many times. The chain combines TRBV5-5 with TRBJ2-2, with a possible D match to TRBD1 (6 bases). The germline gives CDR1 SGHKS, CDR2 YYEKEE (reference sequence). The CDR3 sequence is 15 residues long. Trimming left V 3 bases short and J 3 bases short, with 12 bases between. CDR3: CASSSYSGDTGELFF. The DNA of the CDR3 is TGTGCCAGCAGCTCGTATTCAGGGGACACCGGGGAGCTGTTTTTT.

This chain connects TRBV6-5 to TRBJ2-6; a weak D match, TRBD1 (6 bases). Per the germline V gene, CDR1 is MNHEY and CDR2 is SVGAGI. This CDR3 has 17 amino acids. V lost 2 bases, J lost 2 bases, and 13 bases lay in between. The CDR3 coding sequence is TGTGCCAGCAGTTACGAAAAAGGGGGACCTGGGGCCAACGTCCTGACTTTC. Its translation: CASSYEKGGPGANVLTF.

The chain has TRBV6-5 and TRBJ2-7; the match to TRBD1 covers 7 bases. The length of the CDR3 is 14 residues. Trimming at V came to 4 bases and at J to 2 bases, leaving 5 bases not matched to a gene. Germline values: CDR1 MNHEY, CDR2 SVGAGI. The CDR3 nucleotides read TGTGCCAGCAGTTCCTTGACAGGGCCCTACGAGCAGTACTTC. Translating gives CASSSLTGPYEQYF.

The chain uses TRBV5-4 and TRBJ2-1, with 12 bases aligning to TRBD2. Losses at the gene ends were 1 base for V and 8 bases for J; bases not matched to a gene: 4. CDR1 is SGHNT, CDR2 YYREEE, per germline (reference sequence). This CDR3 is 15 amino acids long. The DNA for the CDR3 is TGTGCCAGCAGCTTGAGGACTAGCGGGGCGGATGAGCAGTTCTTC. This codes for CASSLRTSGADEQFF. Full variable domain (missing parts from reference TRBV5-4 and TRBJ2-1): ETGVTQSPTHLIKTRGQQVTLRCSSQSGHNTVSWYQQALGQGPQFIFQYYREEENGRGNFPPRFSGLQFPNYSSELNVNALELDDSALYLCASSLRTSGADEQFFGPGTRLTVL.

This clonotype came up a few times. The V gene is TRBV18, the J gene TRBJ2-5, with TRBD2 matching over 11 bases. This CDR3 region has 16 residues. Trimming took 3 bases from V and 4 from J; bases not matched to a gene: 7. Germline V gene lookup returns CDR1 KGHSH and CDR2 LQKENI. CDR3 in amino acids: CASSPITSGRGETQYF. As DNA, the CDR3 is TGTGCCAGCTCACCGATCACTAGCGGGAGAGGAGAGACCCAGTACTTC.

This clonotype has a handful of counts. The J gene is TRBJ1-5, the V gene TRBV6-5; D is possibly TRBD1 (6 bases). Per germline, CDR1 MNHEY and CDR2 SVGAGI. The V end lost 7 bases, the J end lost 3 bases, and 13 bases lay between the germline ends. CDR3 length: 14 residues. CDR3 region: CASNLDRLNQPQHF. The CDR3 coding sequence is TGTGCCAGCAACCTGGACAGACTCAATCAGCCCCAGCATTTT.

The chain combines TRBV7-2 with TRBJ2-1; the D is unclear. Germline V lookup: CDR1 SGHTA, CDR2 FQGNSA. The V end was cut by 2 bases, the J end by 10 bases, with 9 bases between. CDR3 length equals 12 residues. This chain's CDR3 is CASSLYQSEQFF. CDR3 DNA: TGTGCCAGCAGCTTATATCAGTCAGAGCAGTTCTTC.

The chain is built from TRBV27 and TRBJ1-1; D is undetermined. Trimming cost V 4 bases and J 11 bases, with 11 bases left between them. The CDR3 totals 11 residues. Germline V gene sequence: CDR1 MNHEY, CDR2 SMNVEV (reference sequence). Written as DNA, the CDR3 is TGTGCCAGCAGTTCCGGTTACCGGGCTTTCTTT. Amino acid sequence: CASSSGYRAFF.

The V and J genes are TRBV5-4 and TRBJ2-7; D is uncertain. This CDR3 spans 15 amino acids. Germline V gene sequence: CDR1 SGHNT, CDR2 YYREEE (reference sequence). V was trimmed by 0 bases and J by 0 bases, leaving 10 bases between them. CDR3 in DNA: TGTGCCAGCAGCTTGGACAGAAGAAGCTCCTACGAGCAGTACTTC. Protein: CASSLDRRSSYEQYF.

This clonotype was picked up a small number of times. This rearrangement joins TRBV12-3 or TRBV12-4 to TRBJ2-3; a possible D gene is TRBD2 (5 bases). This CDR3 comprises 13 residues. Trimming left V 5 bases short and J 4 bases short, with 10 bases between. CDR3 region: CASSLSEADTQYF. Written as DNA, the CDR3 is TGTGCCAGCAGTCTCTCGGAGGCAGATACGCAGTATTTT.

In its sample, this clonotype is medium-sized. The rearrangement links TRBV29-1 to TRBJ1-4; 7 bases agree with TRBD1. CDR1 and CDR2 (germline): SQVTM, ANQGSEA. The CDR3 extends over 15 amino acids. V was pared by 4 bases and J by 0 bases, with 5 bases of the junction left unmatched. The chain's CDR3 is CSVGGTASTNEKLFF. The CDR3 DNA follows: TGCAGCGTTGGGGGGACAGCTTCAACTAATGAAAAACTGTTTTTT.

This clonotype was picked up a small number of times. The chain is built from TRBV27 and TRBJ2-1; perhaps TRBD2 as D (5 bases). Germline CDR1 reads MNHEY; CDR2 reads SMNVEV (reference sequence). The CDR3 has 14 amino acids. Trimming took 3 bases from V and 4 from J, leaving 10 bases between them. CDR3 coding DNA: TGTGCCAGCAGTTTGCCGGACTCTTACAATGAGCAGTTCTTC. As protein: CASSLPDSYNEQFF.

The chain joins TRBV5-4 to TRBJ2-2; D remains unclear. The CDR3 length is 15 residues. Trimming removed 0 bases at V and 0 bases at J, with 6 bases between. Germline V gene sequence: CDR1 SGHNT, CDR2 YYREEE (reference sequence). This CDR3 is CASSLETTNTGELFF. The CDR3 coding sequence is TGTGCCAGCAGCTTGGAAACCACGAACACCGGGGAGCTGTTTTTT.

The rearrangement joins TRBV6-1 to TRBJ2-7; D perhaps matches TRBD1 (6 bases). Germline V lookup: CDR1 MNHNS, CDR2 SASEGT. The ends were cut back, 6 bases at V and 0 bases at J, with 12 bases in the middle. The CDR3 covers 14 residues. CDR3 residues: CASSFLQGSYEQYF. The CDR3 DNA reads TGTGCCAGCAGCTTCTTACAGGGCTCCTACGAGCAGTACTTC.

This clonotype showed up just a few times. This rearrangement joins TRBV19 to TRBJ1-6; 8 nucleotides line up with TRBD1. After removal of 4 bases from V and 4 bases from J, the junction contained 12 bases not matched to a gene. CDR3 length: 18 residues. The germline CDR1 and CDR2 sequences are LNHDA and SQIVND (reference sequence). In DNA form, the CDR3 reads TGTGCCAGTAGTACCCTACCGACAGGGGATTCTTATAATTCACCCCTCCACTTT. Its protein is CASSTLPTGDSYNSPLHF.

The chain joins TRBV18 to TRBJ1-1; tentatively, D is TRBD1 (5 bases). Germline V gene sequence: CDR1 KGHSH, CDR2 LQKENI. CDR3 size: 15 residues. Trimming stripped 6 bases from V and 1 base from J, with 15 bases between. The CDR3 region has the DNA TGTGCCAGCTCCCCCGCAAGGGGTGAGAACACTGAAGCTTTCTTT. It specifies CASSPARGENTEAFF.

The rearrangement uses TRBV10-3 and TRBJ1-2; no definite D call. CDR1 is ENHRY and CDR2 is SYGVKD in the germline V gene. The V end lost 4 bases, the J end lost 4 bases, and 13 bases lay between the germline ends. This CDR3 spans 14 amino acids. CDR3 bases: TGTGCCATCAGTGGAACGGGGTTTGGCTATGGCTACACCTTC. This encodes CAISGTGFGYGYTF.

J is TRBJ1-4 and V is TRBV6-5, with 7 bases aligning to TRBD1. There are 14 residues in the CDR3. V lost 5 bases to trimming and J lost 5 bases; unmatched junction nucleotides: 5. CDR1 MNHEY and CDR2 SVGAGI come from the germline V gene. In DNA, the CDR3 is TGTGCCAGCAGTGTCGAGACAGGGAATGAAAAACTGTTTTTT. Translated, it gives CASSVETGNEKLFF.